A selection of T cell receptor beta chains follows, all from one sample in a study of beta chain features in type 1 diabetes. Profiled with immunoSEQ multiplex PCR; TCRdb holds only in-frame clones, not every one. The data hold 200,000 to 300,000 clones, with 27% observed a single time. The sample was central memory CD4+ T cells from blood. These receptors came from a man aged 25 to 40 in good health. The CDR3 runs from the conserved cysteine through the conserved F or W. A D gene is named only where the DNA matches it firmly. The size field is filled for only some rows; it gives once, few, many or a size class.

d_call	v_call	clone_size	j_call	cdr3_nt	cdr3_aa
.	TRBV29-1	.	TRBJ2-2	TGCAGCGTTCAAAGGTCCGGGAGGAACACCGGGGAGCTGTTTTTT	CSVQRSGRNTGELFF
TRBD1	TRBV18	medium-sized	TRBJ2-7	TGTGCCAGCTCACCCCCCGGGACAGGCACTCTCTACGAGCAGTACTTC	CASSPPGTGTLYEQYF
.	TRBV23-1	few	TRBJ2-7	TGCGCCAGCAGTCGCATCCAGGGCTCCTACGAGCAGTACTTC	CASSRIQGSYEQYF
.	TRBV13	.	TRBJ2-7	TGTGCCAGCAGCTTATACAGGGCAAGCTCCTACGAGCAGTACTTC	CASSLYRASSYEQYF
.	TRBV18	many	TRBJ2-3	TGTGCCAGCTCACCATATGGAGGGGGCGAGGATACGCAGTATTTT	CASSPYGGGEDTQYF
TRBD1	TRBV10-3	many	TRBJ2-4	TGTGCCATCAGTGAGTCTGGGACAGAGGAAAACATTCAGTACTTC	CAISESGTEENIQYF
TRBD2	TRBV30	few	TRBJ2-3	TGTGCCTGGAGTCAACTAGCGGCGACAGATACGCAGTATTTT	CAWSQLAATDTQYF
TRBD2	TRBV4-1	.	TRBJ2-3	TGCGCCAGCAGCCAAGCCCCTAGCGGGAGAGTGGATACGCAGTATTTT	CASSQAPSGRVDTQYF
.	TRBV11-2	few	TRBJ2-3	TGTGCCAGCAGCTTAGAGCGCGGAGATACGCAGTATTTT	CASSLERGDTQYF
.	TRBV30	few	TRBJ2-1	TGTGCCTGGAGTAAAAACAATGAGCAGTTCTTC	CAWSKNNEQFF
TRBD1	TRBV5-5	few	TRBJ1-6	TGTGCCAGCAGCCGACAGGGTAGGGATTCACCCCTCCACTTT	CASSRQGRDSPLHF
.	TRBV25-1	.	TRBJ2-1	TGTGCCAGCAACGGCAGCCCCAATGAGCAGTTCTTC	CASNGSPNEQFF
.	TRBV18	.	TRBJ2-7	TGTGCCAGCTCACCACCGACAGGTGGGTACGAGCAGTACTTC	CASSPPTGGYEQYF
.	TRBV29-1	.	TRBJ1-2	TGCAGCGTTGCCGCGGGGTCTAACTATGGCTACACCTTC	CSVAAGSNYGYTF
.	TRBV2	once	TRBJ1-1	TGTGCCAGCAGTAAGGCCAGGACTGCGAACACTGAAGCTTTCTTT	CASSKARTANTEAFF
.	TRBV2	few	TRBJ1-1	TGTGCCAGCAGTGAGCGCAGACTGAACACTGAAGCTTTCTTT	CASSERRLNTEAFF
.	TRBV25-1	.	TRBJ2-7	TGTGCCAGCAGTGAAACCAGCGGCTCCTACGAGCAGTACTTC	CASSETSGSYEQYF
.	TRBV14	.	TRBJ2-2	TGTGCCAGCAGCCAGAGTCGGGCCGGGGAGCTGTTTTTT	CASSQSRAGELFF
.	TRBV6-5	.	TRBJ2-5	TGTGCCAGCAGTGCAGCCACAGAGACCCAGTACTTC	CASSAATETQYF
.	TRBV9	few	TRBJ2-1	TGTGCCAGCAGCGTAGTAGGGGGGAGCTCCTACAATGAGCAGTTCTTC	CASSVVGGSSYNEQFF
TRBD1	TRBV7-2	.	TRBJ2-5	TGTGCCAGCAGCAAAGGGGACAGGAAGGGAGAGACCCAGTACTTC	CASSKGDRKGETQYF
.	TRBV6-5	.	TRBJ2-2	TGTGCCACCTCTTTAAAGGGTGGAGTCCCCGGGGAGCTGTTTTTT	CATSLKGGVPGELFF
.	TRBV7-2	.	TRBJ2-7	TGTGCCAGCAGCTCCCGACCCCGGCGGGAGCAGTACTTC	CASSSRPRREQYF
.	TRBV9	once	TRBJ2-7	TGTGCCAGCAGCGGAGATTCCTACGAGCAGTACTTC	CASSGDSYEQYF
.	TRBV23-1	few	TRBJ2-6	TGCGCCAGCAGCCGCCAGACTAGACCAGGGCCCTCTGGGGCCAACGTCCTGACTTTC	CASSRQTRPGPSGANVLTF
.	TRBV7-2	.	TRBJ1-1	TGTGCCAGCAGCGCACAGGGAAGGACTGAAGCTTTCTTT	CASSAQGRTEAFF
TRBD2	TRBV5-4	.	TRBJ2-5	TGTGCCAGCAGCACGACTAGCGGGGGGCCTTTGAAGACCCAGTACTTC	CASSTTSGGPLKTQYF
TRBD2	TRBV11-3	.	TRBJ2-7	TGTGCCAGCAGCTTAACCGGGACTAGCGGATACGAGCAGTACTTC	CASSLTGTSGYEQYF
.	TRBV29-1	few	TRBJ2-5	TGCAGCGTCCGAGGGGTAGCCCAAGAGACCCAGTACTTC	CSVRGVAQETQYF
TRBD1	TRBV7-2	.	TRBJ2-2	TGTGCCGGCACCGACAGGGGAAACACCGGGGAGCTGTTTTTT	CAGTDRGNTGELFF
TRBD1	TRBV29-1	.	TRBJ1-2	TGCAGCGCCAGTGACAGGGCTAACTATGGCTACACCTTC	CSASDRANYGYTF
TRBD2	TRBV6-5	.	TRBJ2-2	TGTGCCAGTGCCCCGGGACTAGCTAACACCGGGGAGCTGTTTTTT	CASAPGLANTGELFF
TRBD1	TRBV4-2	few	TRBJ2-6	TGTGCCAGCAGCCCAGGACAGGGGAAGACTGGGGCCAACGTCCTGACTTTC	CASSPGQGKTGANVLTF
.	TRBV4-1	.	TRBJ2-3	TGCGCCAGCAGCCAAGATTATGTGTCAGGGGCAAATACGCAGTATTTT	CASSQDYVSGANTQYF
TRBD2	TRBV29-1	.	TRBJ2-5	TGCAGCGTGACGGGAGGGCCAGAGACCCAGTACTTC	CSVTGGPETQYF
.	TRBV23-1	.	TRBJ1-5	TGCGCCAGCGGGCCCCAGCATTTT	CASGPQHF
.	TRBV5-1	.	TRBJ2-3	TGCGCCAGCAGGCAGGCAGATACGCAGTATTTT	CASRQADTQYF
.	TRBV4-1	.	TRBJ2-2	TGCGCCAGCAGCCAAGATAACACCGGGGAGCTGTTTTTT	CASSQDNTGELFF
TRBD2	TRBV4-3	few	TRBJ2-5	TGCGCCAGCAGCCTTCAGCGGGAGAGGGAGGAGACCCAGTACTTC	CASSLQREREETQYF
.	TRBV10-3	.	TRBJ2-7	TGTGCCATCAGTGAGACAGGGTATAGGGACGAGCAGTACTTC	CAISETGYRDEQYF